Below, 27 T cell receptor beta chains from the same sample are listed, as sequenced in a study of cytomegalovirus exposure and HLA in healthy donors. The PCR was carried out with 60 Vbeta primers and 13 Jbeta primers. Clones were sequenced by immunoSEQ multiplex PCR, and TCRdb holds only the in-frame ones, with some missing. The table shows more than 200,000 clones, with around 80% occurring only once. Sample: PBMCs. All receptors come from a girl aged 2 to 9 in good health and CMV-seronegative.

This chain joins TRBV9 and TRBJ2-2; possible D gene TRBD1, 6 bases. The CDR3 runs to 16 residues. Between the trimmed V and J ends, which lost 3 bases and 6 bases, there was a span of 18 bases. The germline gives CDR1 SGDLS, CDR2 YYNGEE. CDR3 DNA sequence: TGTGCCAGCAGCGCTCCTATAGGGGGAGTGTCCGGGGAGCTGTTTTTT. This sequence encodes CASSAPIGGVSGELFF. Together with reference TRBV9 and TRBJ2-2, the CDR3 gives the full variable domain: DSGVTQTPKHLITATGQRVTLRCSPRSGDLSVYWYQQSLDQGLQFLIQYYNGEERAKGNILERFSAQQFPDLHSELNLSSLELGDSALYFCASSAPIGGVSGELFFGEGSRLTVL.

This clone was found once. The rearrangement uses TRBV5-1 and TRBJ2-1, with D possibly TRBD1 on 6 matching bases. The CDR3 runs to 14 residues. Germline CDR1 SGHRS, CDR2 YFSETQ. V gave up 3 bases and J gave up 8 bases, with 15 bases separating them. The CDR3 coding sequence is TGCGCCAGCAGCTCCCGGGACATTAGGGATGAGCAGTTCTTC. As protein: CASSSRDIRDEQFF.

The V and J genes are TRBV7-9 and TRBJ2-3, with D uncertain. The CDR3 loop spans 14 amino acids. V shed 4 bases and J shed 2 bases, with 10 bases lying between them. The V gene's germline CDR1 is SEHNR and CDR2 FQNEAQ (reference sequence). The CDR3 bases are TGTGCCAGCAGCTACGGTTCCCCCACAGATACGCAGTATTTT. Translating it yields CASSYGSPTDTQYF.

The V gene is TRBV5-4, the J gene TRBJ1-1; tentative D call: TRBD1 (5 bases). Germline V gives CDR1 SGHNT, CDR2 YYREEE (reference sequence). The CDR3 contains 17 residues. Trimming stripped 4 bases from V and 3 bases from J, with 22 bases between. The CDR3 reads CASSPSPQGTADTEAFF. The CDR3 nucleotides read TGTGCCAGCAGCCCCTCTCCCCAGGGAACGGCGGACACTGAAGCTTTCTTT.

The CDR3 is CASSLDRRTSYEQYF. In DNA, the CDR3 is TGCGCCAGCAGCTTAGACAGACGAACATCCTACGAGCAGTACTTC. The chain carries TRBV5-1 and TRBJ2-7; maybe TRBD1 (5 bases). The CDR3 is made up of 15 amino acids. V lost 2 bases to trimming and J lost 1 base, with 13 bases between them. Per the germline V gene, CDR1 is SGHRS and CDR2 is YFSETQ.

CDR3 residues: CASSDPGPGYTF. CDR3 sequence (DNA): TGCGCCAGCAGTGACCCAGGCCCAGGCTACACCTTC. The chain couples TRBV10-1 to TRBJ1-2, with unresolved D. CDR1 and CDR2 from the germline V gene are WNHNN and SYGVQD (reference sequence). This CDR3 is built from 12 residues. The V end was cut by 3 bases, the J end by 8 bases, with 10 bases between.

The rearrangement joins TRBV25-1 to TRBJ2-5; 9 bases agree with TRBD1. The J call is uncertain, as TRBJ2-7 better fits the DNA end. The CDR3 runs 16 residues. Germline CDR1 is MGHDK and CDR2 is SYGVNS. The DNA for the CDR3 is TGTGCCAGCAGTTCGTCGTGGGACAGGGTCTCCTACGAGCAGTACTTC. Protein: CASSSSWDRVSYEQYF.

This clone was recorded once. The V call is TRBV19, the J call TRBJ2-7; maybe TRBD2 (5 bases). Trimming stripped 0 bases from V and 6 bases from J, with 12 bases between. The CDR3 consists of 14 residues. Germline V gene lookup returns CDR1 LNHDA and CDR2 SQIVND (reference sequence). CDR3: CASSIDLGRGEQYF. DNA for the CDR3: TGTGCCAGTAGTATAGATCTCGGACGGGGCGAGCAGTACTTC.

The CDR3 is CASSQRVGGYTEAFF. The CDR3 DNA reads as TGTGCCAGCAGCCAAAGAGTCGGGGGGTACACTGAAGCTTTCTTT. The chain uses TRBV14 and TRBJ1-1; a possible D gene is TRBD1 (5 bases). V was shortened by 2 bases and J by 3 bases, with 13 bases between the two germline ends. The CDR3 runs 15 residues. Germline V gene sequence: CDR1 SGHDN, CDR2 FVKESK.

There are a few counts of this clone. This rearrangement joins TRBV4-1 to TRBJ2-5, with 8 bases lining up with TRBD2. Germline V CDR1 and CDR2: MGHRA, YSYEKL. This CDR3 has 16 residues. V lost 5 bases to trimming and J lost 5 bases; unmatched junction nucleotides: 13. Here the CDR3 DNA reads TGCGCCAGCAGCGGGTCGGGAGGGCTGGGATGGGAGACCCAGTACTTC. Protein: CASSGSGGLGWETQYF.

With regard to this clone: The junction departs from germline at one end; a sequencing error may be responsible. CDR3 region: CASSRGGGTAF. The CDR3 DNA sequence: TGTGCCAGTAGTAGGGGCGGGGGAACGGCCTTC. The chain uses TRBV19 and TRBJ1-2; D might be TRBD1 (5 bases). Germline CDR1 reads LNHDA; CDR2 reads SQIVND (reference sequence). The CDR3 contains 11 residues.

The chain couples TRBV7-7 to TRBJ2-5, with 11 bases matching TRBD2. Trimming took 3 bases from V and 4 from J; bases not matched to a gene: 4. The germline V gene encodes CDR1 SSHAT and CDR2 FNYEAQ (reference sequence). This CDR3 region has 15 residues. CDR3 nucleotides: TGTGCCAGCAGCTTCGGACTAGCGGGCCGAGAGACCCAGTACTTC. This translates into CASSFGLAGRETQYF.

The chain links TRBV6-4 to TRBJ2-7; D not certain. The CDR3 covers 12 residues. V dropped 4 bases and J dropped 0 bases, with 4 bases sitting between them. Germline-derived CDR1 and CDR2 are MRHNA and SNTAGT. CDR3: CASSGSSYEQYF. The DNA of the CDR3 is TGTGCCAGCAGTGGTAGCTCCTACGAGCAGTACTTC.

This chain joins TRBV5-1 and TRBJ1-2; 7 nucleotides match TRBD1. The CDR3 consists of 15 residues. Germline V gene lookup returns CDR1 SGHRS and CDR2 YFSETQ. V lost 0 bases and J lost 3; bases outside the gene matches: 5. The CDR3 region has the DNA TGCGCCAGCAGCTTGGCGCCTGGGACAGACTATGGCTACACCTTC. Its protein product is CASSLAPGTDYGYTF.

This chain uses TRBV25-1 with TRBJ2-1, with 8 bases identical to TRBD2. Per the germline V gene, CDR1 is MGHDK and CDR2 is SYGVNS. The CDR3 contains 13 residues. V trimming: 7 bases; J trimming: 10 bases; junction bases outside the gene matches: 9. The CDR3 loop reads CASTGTRVAEQFF. In DNA, the CDR3 is TGTGCCAGCACCGGGACTAGAGTCGCCGAGCAGTTCTTC.

V usage is TRBV4-1 and J usage is TRBJ1-1, with 8 bases fitting TRBD1. V lost 3 bases and J lost 3; bases outside the gene matches: 6. Germline lookup yields CDR1 MGHRA and CDR2 YSYEKL. The CDR3 spans 15 residues. The DNA for the CDR3 is TGCGCCAGCAGCCAGGAGGACAGGGAATACACTGAAGCTTTCTTT. This gives the protein CASSQEDREYTEAFF.

This clone was seen only once. The V gene is TRBV28, the J gene TRBJ1-1; perhaps TRBD1 as D (5 bases). V lost 2 bases and J lost 0, with 16 bases in between. Germline CDR1 MDHEN, CDR2 SYDVKM. This CDR3 has 17 amino acids. The CDR3 spells CASSLGLPGLMNTEAFF. CDR3 DNA sequence: TGTGCCAGCAGTTTAGGGTTACCAGGGCTAATGAACACTGAAGCTTTCTTT.

The chain recombines TRBV6-5 with TRBJ2-7, with TRBD1 identical over 9 bases. The CDR3 consists of 15 residues. The V segment lost 6 bases and the J segment 2 bases; nucleotides outside the gene matches: 8. In germline, CDR1 is MNHEY, CDR2 SVGAGI. The CDR3 spells CASRLTGQGPYEQYF. CDR3 nucleotides: TGTGCCAGCAGGCTTACGGGACAGGGCCCCTACGAGCAGTACTTC.

The CDR3 sequence is CASSLPQGSNQPQHF. CDR3 bases: TGTGCCAGTAGTTTACCACAGGGTAGCAATCAGCCCCAGCATTTT. The chain uses TRBV19 and TRBJ1-5; a possible D gene is TRBD1 (6 bases). Germline loops: CDR1 LNHDA, CDR2 SQIVND (reference sequence). V lost 5 bases, J lost 0 bases, and 11 bases lay in between. This CDR3 comprises 15 residues.

This clone was counted only a few times. V usage is TRBV7-9 and J usage is TRBJ2-7; D gene unclear. This CDR3 contains 14 residues. Germline lookup yields CDR1 SEHNR and CDR2 FQNEAQ (reference sequence). V shed 1 base and J shed 3 bases, with 10 bases lying between them. DNA of the CDR3: TGTGCCAGCAGCTTAGGAGTCGTTGGCTACGAGCAGTACTTC. Encoded protein: CASSLGVVGYEQYF. The full variable domain, with the rest looked up from reference TRBV7-9 and TRBJ2-7, is DTGVSQNPRHKITKRGQNVTFRCDPISEHNRLYWYRQTLGQGPEFLTYFQNEAQLEKSRLLSDRFSAERPKGSFSTLEIQRTEQGDSAMYLCASSLGVVGYEQYFGPGTRLTVT.

This chain joins TRBV19 and TRBJ2-7, with TRBD2 as a possible D gene (5 bases). V lost 3 bases, J lost 2 bases, and 8 bases lay in between. The CDR3 length is 13 residues. Looked up from germline, CDR1 is LNHDA and CDR2 is SQIVND (reference sequence). In nucleotides, the CDR3 is TGTGCCAGTAGTATTCCCGGGACCTACGAGCAGTACTTC. Its translation is CASSIPGTYEQYF. The whole variable domain, remainder taken from reference TRBV19 and TRBJ2-7, is DGGITQSPKYLFRKEGQNVTLSCEQNLNHDAMYWYRQDPGQGLRLIYYSQIVNDFQKGDIAEGYSVSREKKESFPLTVTSAQKNPTAFYLCASSIPGTYEQYFGPGTRLTVT.

This clone appeared a single time. V gene TRBV7-9 combines with J gene TRBJ2-7; no reliable D call. This CDR3 is built from 14 residues. Germline assignment: CDR1 SEHNR and CDR2 FQNEAQ (reference sequence). The V and J ends lost 5 bases and 6 bases respectively, with 17 bases between them. CDR3 in amino acids: CASSPQSPLGEQYF. The CDR3 DNA is TGTGCCAGCAGCCCTCAATCCCCCCTCGGCGAGCAGTACTTC.

The J gene is TRBJ1-1, the V gene TRBV7-2; 8 nucleotides agree with TRBD1. CDR3 length: 14 residues. CDR1 and CDR2 from the germline V gene are SGHTA and FQGNSA. V lost 5 bases, J lost 2 bases, and 4 bases stayed unmatched. The CDR3 region is CASSAGQGNTEAFF. The CDR3 region has the DNA TGTGCCAGCAGCGCAGGACAGGGAAACACTGAAGCTTTCTTT.

The chain carries TRBV6-1 and TRBJ2-7; a weak D match, TRBD1 (6 bases). Trimming took 0 bases from V and 1 from J, leaving 19 bases between them. Germline lookup yields CDR1 MNHNS and CDR2 SASEGT. The CDR3 is 18 amino acids. CDR3 in DNA: TGTGCCAGCAGTGAAGCGCTCACGGGGCAGGGGTCTTCCTACGAGCAGTACTTC. Amino acids: CASSEALTGQGSSYEQYF.

The chain has TRBV5-1 and TRBJ1-1; D is possibly TRBD1 (5 bases). The V and J ends lost 1 base and 4 bases respectively, with 14 bases between them. The CDR3 totals 15 residues. The V gene's germline CDR1 is SGHRS and CDR2 YFSETQ. Written as DNA, the CDR3 is TGCGCCAGCAGCTTGTCCCCCAGGGAGGGCACTGAAGCTTTCTTT. This gives the protein CASSLSPREGTEAFF.

The chain uses TRBV2 and TRBJ2-7, with TRBD1 identical over 9 bases. V lost 8 bases, J lost 2 bases, and 10 bases stayed unmatched. CDR1 and CDR2 (germline): SNHLY, FYNNEI. The CDR3 has 15 residues. The CDR3 DNA follows: TGTGCCAGCGACTTCCCGGGACAGGGCCCCTACGAGCAGTACTTC. The encoded protein is CASDFPGQGPYEQYF.

The chain is built from TRBV5-1 and TRBJ2-1; TRBD2 matches at 9 bases. The ends lost 2 bases at V and 2 bases at J; junction bases unmatched: 8. This CDR3 contains 17 residues. Looked up from germline, CDR1 is SGHRS and CDR2 is YFSETQ. CDR3 in DNA: TGCGCCAGCAGCTTTCTTAGCGGGGGAAGCACCTACAATGAGCAGTTCTTC. Translating it yields CASSFLSGGSTYNEQFF.